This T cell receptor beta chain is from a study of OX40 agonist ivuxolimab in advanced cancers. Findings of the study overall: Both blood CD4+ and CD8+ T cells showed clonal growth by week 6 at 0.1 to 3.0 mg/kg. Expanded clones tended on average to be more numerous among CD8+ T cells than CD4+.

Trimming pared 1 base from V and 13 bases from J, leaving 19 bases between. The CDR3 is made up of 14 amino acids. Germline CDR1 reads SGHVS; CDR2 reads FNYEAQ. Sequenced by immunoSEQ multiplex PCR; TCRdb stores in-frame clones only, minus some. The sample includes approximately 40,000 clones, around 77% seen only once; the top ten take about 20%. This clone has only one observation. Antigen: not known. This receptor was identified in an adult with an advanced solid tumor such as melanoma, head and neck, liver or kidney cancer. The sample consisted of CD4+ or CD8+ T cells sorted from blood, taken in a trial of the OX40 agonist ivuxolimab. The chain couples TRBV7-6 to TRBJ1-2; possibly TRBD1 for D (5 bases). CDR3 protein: CASSLGDDLVTFTF. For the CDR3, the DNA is TGTGCCAGCAGCTTAGGGGACGACTTGGTGACTTTCACCTTC.